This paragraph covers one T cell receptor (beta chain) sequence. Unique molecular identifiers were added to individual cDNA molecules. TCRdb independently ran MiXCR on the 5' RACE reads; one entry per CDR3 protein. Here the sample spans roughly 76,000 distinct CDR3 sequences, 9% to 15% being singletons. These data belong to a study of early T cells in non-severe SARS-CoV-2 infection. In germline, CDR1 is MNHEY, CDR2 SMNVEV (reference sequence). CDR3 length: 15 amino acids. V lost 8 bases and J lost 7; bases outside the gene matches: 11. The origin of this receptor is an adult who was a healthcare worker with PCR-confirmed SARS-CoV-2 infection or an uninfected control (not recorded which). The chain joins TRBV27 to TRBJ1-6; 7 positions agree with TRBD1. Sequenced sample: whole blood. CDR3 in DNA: TGTGCCAGCCGGGGACAGCCCAGAGGGAATTCACCCCTCCACTTT. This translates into CASRGQPRGNSPLHF.